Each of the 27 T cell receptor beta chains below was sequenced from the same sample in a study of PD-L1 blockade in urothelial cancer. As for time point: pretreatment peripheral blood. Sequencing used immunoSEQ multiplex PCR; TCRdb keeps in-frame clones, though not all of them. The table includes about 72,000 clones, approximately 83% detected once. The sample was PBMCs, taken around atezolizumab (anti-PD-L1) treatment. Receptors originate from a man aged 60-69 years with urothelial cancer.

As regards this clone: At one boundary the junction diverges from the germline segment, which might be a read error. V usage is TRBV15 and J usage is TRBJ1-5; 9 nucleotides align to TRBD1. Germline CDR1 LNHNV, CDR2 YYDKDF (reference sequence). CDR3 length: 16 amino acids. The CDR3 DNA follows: TGTGCCATCAGCAGAGGGCAGACAGGGGGATCTCAGCCCCAGCATTTT. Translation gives CAISRGQTGGSQPQHF.

The CDR3 DNA follows: TGCGCCAGCAGCCAAGGGACAACCGGGGAGCTGTTTTTT. Its protein is CASSQGTTGELFF. The chain has TRBV4-1 and TRBJ2-2, with D perhaps TRBD1 (5 bases). This CDR3 has 13 amino acids. Trimming removed 1 base from V and 5 bases from J, with 5 bases in between. Germline CDR1 MGHRA, CDR2 YSYEKL.

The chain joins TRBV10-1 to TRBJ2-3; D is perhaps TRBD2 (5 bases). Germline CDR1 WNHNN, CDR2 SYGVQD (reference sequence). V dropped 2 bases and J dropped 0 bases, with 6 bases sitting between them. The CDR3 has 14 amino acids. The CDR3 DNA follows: TGCGCCAGCAGTGAGGGACTGAGCACAGATACGCAGTATTTT. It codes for CASSEGLSTDTQYF.

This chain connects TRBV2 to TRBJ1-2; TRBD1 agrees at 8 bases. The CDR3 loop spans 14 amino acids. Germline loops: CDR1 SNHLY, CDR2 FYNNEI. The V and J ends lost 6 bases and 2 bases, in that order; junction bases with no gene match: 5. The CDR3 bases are TGTGCCAGCAGGCAGGGGGCGGGAAACTATGGCTACACCTTC. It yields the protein CASRQGAGNYGYTF.

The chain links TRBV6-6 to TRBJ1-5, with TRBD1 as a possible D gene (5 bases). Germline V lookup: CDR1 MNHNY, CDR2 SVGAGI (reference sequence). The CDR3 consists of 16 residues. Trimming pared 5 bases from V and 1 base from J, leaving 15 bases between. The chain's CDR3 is CASSPGRLGSNQPQHF. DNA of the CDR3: TGTGCCAGCAGTCCAGGGCGTCTTGGGAGCAATCAGCCCCAGCATTTT.

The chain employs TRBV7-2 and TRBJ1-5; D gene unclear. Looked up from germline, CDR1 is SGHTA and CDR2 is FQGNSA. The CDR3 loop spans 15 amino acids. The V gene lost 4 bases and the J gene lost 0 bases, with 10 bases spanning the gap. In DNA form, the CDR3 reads TGTGCCAGCAGCTCACACAGAACTAGCAATCAGCCCCAGCATTTT. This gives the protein CASSSHRTSNQPQHF. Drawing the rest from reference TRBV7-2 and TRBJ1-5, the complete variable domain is GAGVSQSPSNKVTEKGKDVELRCDPISGHTALYWYRQSLGQGLEFLIYFQGNSAPDKSGLPSDRFSAERTGGSVSTLTIQRTQQEDSAVYLCASSSHRTSNQPQHFGDGTRLSIL.

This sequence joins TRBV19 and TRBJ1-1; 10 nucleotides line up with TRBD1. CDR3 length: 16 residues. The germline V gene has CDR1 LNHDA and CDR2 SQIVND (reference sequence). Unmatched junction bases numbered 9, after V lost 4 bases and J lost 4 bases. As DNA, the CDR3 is TGTGCCAGTAGTAACCGGGACAGGGGCACGGTCACTGAAGCTTTCTTT. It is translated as CASSNRDRGTVTEAFF.

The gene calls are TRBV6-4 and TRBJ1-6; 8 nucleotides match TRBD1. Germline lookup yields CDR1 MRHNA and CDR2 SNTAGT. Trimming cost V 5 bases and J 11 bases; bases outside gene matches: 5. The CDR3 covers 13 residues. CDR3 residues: CASSSGQGAPLHF. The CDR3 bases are TGTGCCAGCAGTTCCGGACAGGGCGCACCCCTCCACTTT.

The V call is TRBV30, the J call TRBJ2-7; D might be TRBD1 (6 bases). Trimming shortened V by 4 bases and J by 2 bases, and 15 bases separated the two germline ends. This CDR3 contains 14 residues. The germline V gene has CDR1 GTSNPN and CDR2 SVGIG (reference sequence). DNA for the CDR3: TGTGCCTGGAACTCTGGACAGTTTGCCTACGAGCAGTACTTC. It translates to CAWNSGQFAYEQYF.

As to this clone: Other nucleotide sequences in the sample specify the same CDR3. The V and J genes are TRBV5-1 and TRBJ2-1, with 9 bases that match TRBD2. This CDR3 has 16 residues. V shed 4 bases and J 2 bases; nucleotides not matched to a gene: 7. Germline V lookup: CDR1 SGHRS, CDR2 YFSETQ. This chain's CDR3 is CASSPRAGGTYNEQFF. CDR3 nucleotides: TGCGCCAGCAGCCCTAGAGCGGGGGGCACCTACAATGAGCAGTTCTTC.

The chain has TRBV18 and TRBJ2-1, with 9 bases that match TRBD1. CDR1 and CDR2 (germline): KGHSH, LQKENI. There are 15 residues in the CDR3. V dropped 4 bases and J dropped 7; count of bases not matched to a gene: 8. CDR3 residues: CASSLRDRVKNEQFF. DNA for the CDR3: TGTGCCAGCTCACTTCGGGACAGGGTGAAGAATGAGCAGTTCTTC.

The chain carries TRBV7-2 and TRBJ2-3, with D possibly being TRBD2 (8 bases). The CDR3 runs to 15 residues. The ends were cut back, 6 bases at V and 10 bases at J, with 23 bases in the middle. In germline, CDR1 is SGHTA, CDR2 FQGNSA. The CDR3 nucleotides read TGTGCCAGCAGACTCCGGGAGGGGGCAGCGACTCCGCAGTATTTT. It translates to CASRLREGAATPQYF. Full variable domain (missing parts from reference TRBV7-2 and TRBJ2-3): GAGVSQSPSNKVTEKGKDVELRCDPISGHTALYWYRQSLGQGLEFLIYFQGNSAPDKSGLPSDRFSAERTGGSVSTLTIQRTQQEDSAVYLCASRLREGAATPQYFGPGTRLTVL.

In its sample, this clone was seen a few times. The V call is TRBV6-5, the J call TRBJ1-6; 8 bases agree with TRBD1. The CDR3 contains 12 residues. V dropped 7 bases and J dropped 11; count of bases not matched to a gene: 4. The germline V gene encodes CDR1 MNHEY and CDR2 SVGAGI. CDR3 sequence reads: CASTGTGTPLHF. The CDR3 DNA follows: TGTGCCAGCACGGGGACAGGAACACCCCTCCACTTT.

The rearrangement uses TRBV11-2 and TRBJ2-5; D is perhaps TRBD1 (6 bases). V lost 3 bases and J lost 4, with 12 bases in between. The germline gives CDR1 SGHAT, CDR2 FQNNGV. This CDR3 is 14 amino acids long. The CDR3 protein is CASSLNSRGETQYF. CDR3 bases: TGTGCCAGCAGCTTGAACAGCAGGGGAGAGACCCAGTACTTC.

CDR3 in DNA: TGTGCCAGCAGCTTGCAACTTTCGAACACCGGGGAGCTGTTTTTT. Encoded protein: CASSLQLSNTGELFF. The chain carries TRBV5-4 and TRBJ2-2; D gene uncertain. V was clipped by 1 base and J by 0 bases, with 7 bases between them. The CDR3 covers 15 residues. From germline, CDR1 is SGHNT and CDR2 YYREEE (reference sequence).

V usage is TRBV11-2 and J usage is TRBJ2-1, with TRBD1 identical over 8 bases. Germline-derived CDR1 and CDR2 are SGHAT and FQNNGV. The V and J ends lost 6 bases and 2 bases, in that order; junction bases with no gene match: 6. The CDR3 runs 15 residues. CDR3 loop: CASSQDRGPYNEQFF. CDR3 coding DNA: TGTGCCAGCAGTCAAGACAGGGGACCCTACAATGAGCAGTTCTTC. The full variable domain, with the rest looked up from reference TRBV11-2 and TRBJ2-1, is EAGVAQSPRYKIIEKRQSVAFWCNPISGHATLYWYQQILGQGPKLLIQFQNNGVVDDSQLPKDRFSAERLKGVDSTLKIQPAKLEDSAVYLCASSQDRGPYNEQFFGPGTRLTVL.

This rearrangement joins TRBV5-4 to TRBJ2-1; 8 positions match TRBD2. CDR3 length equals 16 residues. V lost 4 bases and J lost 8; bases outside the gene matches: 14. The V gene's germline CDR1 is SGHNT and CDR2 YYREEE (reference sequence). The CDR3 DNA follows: TGTGCCAGCAGCCCCCCCGGTCTAGCGGGTCCCCATGAGCAGTTCTTC. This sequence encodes CASSPPGLAGPHEQFF.

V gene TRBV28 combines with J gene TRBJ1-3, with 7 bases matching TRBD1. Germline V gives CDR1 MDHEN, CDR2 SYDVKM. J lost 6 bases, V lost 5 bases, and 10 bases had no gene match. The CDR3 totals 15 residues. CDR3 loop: CASSRTGQKKNTIYF. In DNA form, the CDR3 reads TGTGCCAGCAGTAGGACGGGACAGAAAAAAAACACCATATATTTT. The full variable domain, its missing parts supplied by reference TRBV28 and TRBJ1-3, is DVKVTQSSRYLVKRTGEKVFLECVQDMDHENMFWYRQDPGLGLRLIYFSYDVKMKEKGDIPEGYSVSREKKERFSLILESASTNQTSMYLCASSRTGQKKNTIYFGEGSWLTVV.

The CDR3 here is CAWSPSRSEVGNTIYF. The CDR3 nucleotides read TGTGCCTGGAGCCCCTCCCGGTCAGAGGTCGGAAACACCATATATTTT. V is TRBV30 and J is TRBJ1-3; D is unresolved. The CDR3 extends over 16 amino acids. CDR1 GTSNPN and CDR2 SVGIG come from the germline V gene (reference sequence). Deletions cut 3 bases from V and 4 bases from J, with 19 bases between.

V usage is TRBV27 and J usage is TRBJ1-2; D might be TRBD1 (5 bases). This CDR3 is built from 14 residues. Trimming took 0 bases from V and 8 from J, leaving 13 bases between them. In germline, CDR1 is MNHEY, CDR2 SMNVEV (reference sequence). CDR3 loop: CASSLSVAGSGYTF. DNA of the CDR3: TGTGCCAGCAGTTTATCGGTGGCAGGGTCCGGCTACACCTTC.

CDR3 region: CASSQVYGGASYNEQFF. DNA for the CDR3: TGTGCCAGCAGCCAAGTGTACGGGGGAGCCTCCTACAATGAGCAGTTCTTC. The chain uses TRBV4-2 and TRBJ2-1; maybe TRBD2 (6 bases). CDR1 is LGHNA, CDR2 YNFKEQ, per germline. The germline V and J ends were trimmed by 1 base and 0 bases, with 13 bases remaining between them. The CDR3 is made up of 17 amino acids.

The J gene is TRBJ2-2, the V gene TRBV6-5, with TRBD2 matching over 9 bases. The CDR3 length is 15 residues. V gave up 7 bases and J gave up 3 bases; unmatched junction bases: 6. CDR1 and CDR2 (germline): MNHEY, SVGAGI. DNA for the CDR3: TGTGCCAGCAAGAGGAGACTAGCGGACACCGGGGAGCTGTTTTTT. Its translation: CASKRRLADTGELFF.

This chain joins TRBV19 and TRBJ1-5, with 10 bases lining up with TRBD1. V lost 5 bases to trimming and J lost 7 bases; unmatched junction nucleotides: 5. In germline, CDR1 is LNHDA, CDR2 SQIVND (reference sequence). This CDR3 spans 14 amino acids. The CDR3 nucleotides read TGTGCCAGTAGTGTTGGGGACAGGGGCCAGCCCCAGCATTTT. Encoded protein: CASSVGDRGQPQHF.

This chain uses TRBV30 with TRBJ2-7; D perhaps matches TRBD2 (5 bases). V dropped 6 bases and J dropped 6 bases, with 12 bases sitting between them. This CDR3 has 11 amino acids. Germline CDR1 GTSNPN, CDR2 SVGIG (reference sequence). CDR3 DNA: TGTGCCTGCCAGGACTTATCCGAGCAGTACTTC. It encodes CACQDLSEQYF. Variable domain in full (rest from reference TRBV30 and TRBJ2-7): SQTIHQWPATLVQPVGSPLSLECTVEGTSNPNLYWYRQAAGRGLQLLFYSVGIGQISSEVPQNLSASRPQDRQFILSSKKLLLSDSGFYLCACQDLSEQYFGPGTRLTVT.

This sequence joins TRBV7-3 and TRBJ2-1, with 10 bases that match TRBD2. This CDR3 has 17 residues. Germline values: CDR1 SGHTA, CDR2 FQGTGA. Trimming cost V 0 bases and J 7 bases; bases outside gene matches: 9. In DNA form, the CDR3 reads TGTGCCAGCAGCTTAACGTATGAGCGGGGGGGAGAGAATGAGCAGTTCTTC. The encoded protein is CASSLTYERGGENEQFF.

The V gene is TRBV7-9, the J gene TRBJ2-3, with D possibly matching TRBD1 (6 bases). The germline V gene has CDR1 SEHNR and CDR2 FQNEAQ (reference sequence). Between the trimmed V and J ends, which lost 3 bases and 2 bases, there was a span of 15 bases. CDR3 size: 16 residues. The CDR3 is CASSLVLTGPTDTQYF. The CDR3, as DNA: TGTGCCAGCAGCTTGGTCCTGACAGGACCCACAGATACGCAGTATTTT.

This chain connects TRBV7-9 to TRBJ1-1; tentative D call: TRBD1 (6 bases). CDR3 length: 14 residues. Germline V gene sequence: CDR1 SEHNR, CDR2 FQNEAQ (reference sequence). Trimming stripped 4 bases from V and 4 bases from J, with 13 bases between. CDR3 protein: CASSSPGRGTEAFF. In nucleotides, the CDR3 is TGTGCCAGCAGCTCCCCGGGCAGGGGCACTGAAGCTTTCTTT.